This TCR beta chain was captured by sequencing in a study of blood T cells in healthy people across ages. PCR was performed a second time for about 7 to 12 cycles using a sample-barcoded 5' primer and a J-beta primer mix. A tag from a template-switch adaptor with 12 random nucleotides marked each cDNA molecule. TCRdb fed the 5' RACE reads into MiXCR, producing one record per CDR3 protein. Of just over 1 million distinct CDR3 sequences in the sample, 40% to 55% were seen once. V lost 6 bases to trimming and J lost 0 bases; unmatched junction nucleotides: 5. There are 14 residues in the CDR3. Germline assignment: CDR1 ENHRY and CDR2 SYGVKD. This clonotype was found a few times. Its matching antigen is unknown. Study outcomes and limitations: Observed TCR beta diversity per million T cells went down as age went up. This fall followed a roughly linear course with age. Diversity estimates drawn from one million T cells were deemed underestimates.

Samples each yielded at least 5.5 micrograms of total RNA. V gene TRBV10-3 combines with J gene TRBJ2-7; 7 bases are a match to TRBD1. The sequence was collected from a woman aged 55 to 70 in good health. The material sequenced was blood. For the CDR3, the DNA is TGTGCCATCAGCCGGGACAGTCGCTCCTACGAGCAGTACTTC. It translates to CAISRDSRSYEQYF.